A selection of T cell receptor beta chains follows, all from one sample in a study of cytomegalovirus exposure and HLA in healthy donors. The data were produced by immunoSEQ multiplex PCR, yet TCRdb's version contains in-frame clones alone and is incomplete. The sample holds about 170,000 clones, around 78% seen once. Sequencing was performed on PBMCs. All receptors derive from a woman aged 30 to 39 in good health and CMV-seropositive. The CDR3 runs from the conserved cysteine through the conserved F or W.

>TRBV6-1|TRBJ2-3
CASSGRPIAPTDTQYF
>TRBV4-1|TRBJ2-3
CASSQEERVTQYF
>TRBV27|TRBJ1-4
CASSFKAGATNEKLFF
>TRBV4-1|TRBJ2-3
CASSLSSTDTQYF
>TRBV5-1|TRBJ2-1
CASSSGLAGSYNEQFF
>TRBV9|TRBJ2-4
CASSPGTLGKNIQYF
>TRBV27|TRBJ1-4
CASSPRGSANEKLFF
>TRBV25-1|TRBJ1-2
CASSEATGIEGYTF
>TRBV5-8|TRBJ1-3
CASRRTGVDTIYF
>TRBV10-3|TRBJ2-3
CAISESAAPGKQYF
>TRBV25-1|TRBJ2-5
CASSEGAGVFETQYF
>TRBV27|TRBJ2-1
CASSFPALVPDEQFF
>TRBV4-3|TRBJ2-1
CASSQEGRGGEQFF
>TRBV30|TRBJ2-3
CAWTSGRATDTQYF
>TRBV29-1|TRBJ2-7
CSVGGLAASYEQYF
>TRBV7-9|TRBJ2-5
CASSVTSGLAQYF
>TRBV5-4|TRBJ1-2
CASSLQNNYGYTF
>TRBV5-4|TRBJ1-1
CASSRGQGALNTEAFF
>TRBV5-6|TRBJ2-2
CASGDRPNTGELFF
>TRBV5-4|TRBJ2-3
CASSHAYSESDTQYF
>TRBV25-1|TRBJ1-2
CASRGGDGYTF
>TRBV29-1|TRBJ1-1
CSVPSTDVMNTEAFF
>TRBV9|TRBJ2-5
CASSVEGSGVQETQYF
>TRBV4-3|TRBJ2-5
CASSQDNSRGETQYF
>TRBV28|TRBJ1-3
CASTDSSGNTIYF
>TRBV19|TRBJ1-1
CASSIDRAVNTEAFF
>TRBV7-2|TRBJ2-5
CASSPNQETQYF
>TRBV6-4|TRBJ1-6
CASSDSGRENSPLHF
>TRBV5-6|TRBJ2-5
CASSPETRRETQYF
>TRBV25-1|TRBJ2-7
CASSEPSGTSYEQYF
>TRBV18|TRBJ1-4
CASSPLRENEKLFF
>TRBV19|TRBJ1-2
CASGSGGAGGYTF
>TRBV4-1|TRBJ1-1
CASSQGDRLNTEAFF
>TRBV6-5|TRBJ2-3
CASRTLFTDTQYF
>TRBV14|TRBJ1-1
CASSQGQWNTEAFF
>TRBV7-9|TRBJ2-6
CASSLGTGVHSGANVLTF
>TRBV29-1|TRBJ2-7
CSVETRQSYEQYF
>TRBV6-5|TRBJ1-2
CASSYAGTGLSYTF
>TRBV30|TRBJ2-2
CACYRDSGTGELFF
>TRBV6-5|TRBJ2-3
CASSYSTPEVTDTQYF
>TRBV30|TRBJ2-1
CAWSASSYNEQFF
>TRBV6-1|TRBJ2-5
CASTEGSSGLETQYF
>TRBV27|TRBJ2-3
CASSSGLAGPTDTQYF
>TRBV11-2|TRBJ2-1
CASSHGLVFVF
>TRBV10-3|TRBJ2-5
CAYRGQDQETQYF
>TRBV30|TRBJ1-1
CAWSGEGNTEAFF
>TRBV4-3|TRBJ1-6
CASSQERGLAPLHF
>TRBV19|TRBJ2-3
CASSSRFARGTDTQYF
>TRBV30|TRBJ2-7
CAWSVPTGGGYEQYF
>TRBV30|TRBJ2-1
CAWSPLAGDYNEQFF
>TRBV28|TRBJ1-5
CASRASVAPNQPQHF
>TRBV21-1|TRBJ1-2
CARTPDGYTF
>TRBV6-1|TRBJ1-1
CASSLPGEIEGAFF